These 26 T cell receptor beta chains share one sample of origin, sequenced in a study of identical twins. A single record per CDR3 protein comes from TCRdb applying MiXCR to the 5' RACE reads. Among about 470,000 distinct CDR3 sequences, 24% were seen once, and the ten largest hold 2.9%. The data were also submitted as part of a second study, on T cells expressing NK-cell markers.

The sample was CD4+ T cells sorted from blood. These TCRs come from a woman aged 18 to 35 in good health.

CDR3 amino acids: CASSQDERRGEQYF. The CDR3 coding sequence is TGCGCCAGCAGCCAAGATGAAAGGAGGGGGGAGCAGTACTTC. The rearrangement links TRBV4-3 to TRBJ2-7; D is possibly TRBD1 or TRBD2 (6 bases each). The CDR3 has 14 residues. V was clipped by 0 bases and J by 7 bases, with 13 bases between them. The germline V gene has CDR1 LGHNA and CDR2 YSLEER.

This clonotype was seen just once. The CDR3 region is CASSVGLAGGNEQYF. CDR3 DNA sequence: TGTGCCAGCAGTGTGGGACTAGCGGGAGGTAACGAGCAGTACTTC. The chain joins TRBV6-1 to TRBJ2-7; 15 bases are shared with TRBD2. Germline lookup yields CDR1 MNHNS and CDR2 SASEGT. The CDR3 is 15 residues long. The V gene end was trimmed by 4 bases and the J gene end by 5 bases; junction bases not matched to a gene: 3.

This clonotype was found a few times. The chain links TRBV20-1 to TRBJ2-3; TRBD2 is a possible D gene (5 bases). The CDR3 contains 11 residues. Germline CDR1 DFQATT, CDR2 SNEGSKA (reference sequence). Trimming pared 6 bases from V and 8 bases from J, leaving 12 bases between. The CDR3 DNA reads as TGCAGTGCACGAAGGGAGTTTACGCAGTATTTT. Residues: CSARREFTQYF.

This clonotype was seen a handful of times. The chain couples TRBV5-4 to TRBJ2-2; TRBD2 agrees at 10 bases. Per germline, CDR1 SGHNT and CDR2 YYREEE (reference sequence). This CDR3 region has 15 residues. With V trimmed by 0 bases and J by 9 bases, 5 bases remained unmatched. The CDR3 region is CASSLEVAGGRELFF. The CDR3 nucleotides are TGTGCCAGCAGCTTGGAGGTAGCGGGGGGACGGGAGCTGTTTTTT. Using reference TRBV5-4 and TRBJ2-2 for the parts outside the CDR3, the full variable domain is ETGVTQSPTHLIKTRGQQVTLRCSSQSGHNTVSWYQQALGQGPQFIFQYYREEENGRGNFPPRFSGLQFPNYSSELNVNALELDDSALYLCASSLEVAGGRELFFGEGSRLTVL.

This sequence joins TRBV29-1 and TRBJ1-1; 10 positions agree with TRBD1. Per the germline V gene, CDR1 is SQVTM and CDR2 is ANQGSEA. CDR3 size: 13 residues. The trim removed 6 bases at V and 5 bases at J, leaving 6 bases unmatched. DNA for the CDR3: TGCAGCGTGTGGACAGGGGGGAGGACTGAAGCTTTCTTT. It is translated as CSVWTGGRTEAFF.

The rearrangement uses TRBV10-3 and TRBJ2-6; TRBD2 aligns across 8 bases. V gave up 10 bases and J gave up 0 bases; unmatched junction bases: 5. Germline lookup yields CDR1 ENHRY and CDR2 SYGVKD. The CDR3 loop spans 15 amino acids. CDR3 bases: TGTGCCACCGGGGGGGCCCGCTCTGGGGCCAACGTCCTGACTTTC. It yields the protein CATGGARSGANVLTF.

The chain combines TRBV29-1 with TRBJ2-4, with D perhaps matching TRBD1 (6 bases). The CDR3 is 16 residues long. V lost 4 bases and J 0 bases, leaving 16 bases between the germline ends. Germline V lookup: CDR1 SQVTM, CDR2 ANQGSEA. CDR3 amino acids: CSVGVFLQGAKNIQYF. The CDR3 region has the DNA TGCAGCGTTGGTGTATTCTTACAGGGAGCCAAAAACATTCAGTACTTC.

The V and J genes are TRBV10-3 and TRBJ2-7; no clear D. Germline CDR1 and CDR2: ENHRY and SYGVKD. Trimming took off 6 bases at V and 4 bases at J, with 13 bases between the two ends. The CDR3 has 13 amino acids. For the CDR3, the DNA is TGTGCCATCAGGGCAGGTTTCGAGTACGAGCAGTACTTC. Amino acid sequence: CAIRAGFEYEQYF.

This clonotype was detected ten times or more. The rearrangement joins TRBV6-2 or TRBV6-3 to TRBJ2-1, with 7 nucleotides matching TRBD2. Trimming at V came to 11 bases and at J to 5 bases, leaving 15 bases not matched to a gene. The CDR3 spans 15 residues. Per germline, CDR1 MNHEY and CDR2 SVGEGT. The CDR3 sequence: CAGKLTSLPDNEQFF. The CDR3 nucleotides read TGTGCCGGCAAACTGACTAGCCTCCCCGACAATGAGCAGTTCTTC.

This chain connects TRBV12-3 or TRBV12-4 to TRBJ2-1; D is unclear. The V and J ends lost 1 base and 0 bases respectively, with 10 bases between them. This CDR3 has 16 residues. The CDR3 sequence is CASSLGGSSSYNEQFF. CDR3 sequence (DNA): TGTGCCAGCAGTTTAGGTGGCTCTTCCTCCTACAATGAGCAGTTCTTC.

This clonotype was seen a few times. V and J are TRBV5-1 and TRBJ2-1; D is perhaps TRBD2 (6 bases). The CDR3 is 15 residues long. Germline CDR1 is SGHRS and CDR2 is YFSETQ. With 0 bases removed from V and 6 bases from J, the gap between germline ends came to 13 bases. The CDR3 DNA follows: TGCGCCAGCAGCTTGGAACTAGCACCTGGCAATGAGCAGTTCTTC. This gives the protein CASSLELAPGNEQFF.

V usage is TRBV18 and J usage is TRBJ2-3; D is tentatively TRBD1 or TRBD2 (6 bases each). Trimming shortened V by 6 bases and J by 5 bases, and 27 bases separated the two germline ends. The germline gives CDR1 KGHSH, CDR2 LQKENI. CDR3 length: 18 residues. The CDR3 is CASSLSAVGGTQEDTQYF. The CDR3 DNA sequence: TGTGCCAGCTCCCTTTCAGCCGTTGGGGGGACACAGGAAGATACGCAGTATTTT.

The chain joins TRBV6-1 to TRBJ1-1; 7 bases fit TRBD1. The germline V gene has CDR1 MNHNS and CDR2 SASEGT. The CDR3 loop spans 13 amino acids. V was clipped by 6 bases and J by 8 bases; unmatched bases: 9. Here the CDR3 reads CASRRTGWSEAFF. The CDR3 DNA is TGTGCCAGCAGGAGGACAGGTTGGTCGGAAGCTTTCTTT.

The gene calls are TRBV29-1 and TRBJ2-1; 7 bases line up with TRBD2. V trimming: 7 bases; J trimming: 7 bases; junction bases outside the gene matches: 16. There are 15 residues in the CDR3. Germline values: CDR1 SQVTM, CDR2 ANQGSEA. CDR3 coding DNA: TGCAGCGGGGAGACTAGCCCACCCATGGGGAATGAGCAGTTCTTC. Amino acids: CSGETSPPMGNEQFF.

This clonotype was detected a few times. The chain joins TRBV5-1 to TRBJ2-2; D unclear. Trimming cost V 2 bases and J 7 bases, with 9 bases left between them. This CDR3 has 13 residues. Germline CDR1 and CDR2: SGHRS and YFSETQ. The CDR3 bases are TGCGCCAGCAGCTTATTGCCCAACGGGGAGCTGTTTTTT. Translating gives CASSLLPNGELFF.

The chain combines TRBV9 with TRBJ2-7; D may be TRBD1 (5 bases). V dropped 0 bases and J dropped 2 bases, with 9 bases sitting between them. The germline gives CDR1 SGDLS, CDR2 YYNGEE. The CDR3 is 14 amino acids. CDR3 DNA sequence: TGTGCCAGCAGCGTAGGTGGGGCCCCCTACGAGCAGTACTTC. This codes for CASSVGGAPYEQYF.

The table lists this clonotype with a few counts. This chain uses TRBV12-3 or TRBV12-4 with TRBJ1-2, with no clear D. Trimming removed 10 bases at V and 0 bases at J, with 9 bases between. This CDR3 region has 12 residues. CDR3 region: CATYFSNYGYTF. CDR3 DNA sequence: TGTGCCACATACTTCTCTAACTATGGCTACACCTTC.

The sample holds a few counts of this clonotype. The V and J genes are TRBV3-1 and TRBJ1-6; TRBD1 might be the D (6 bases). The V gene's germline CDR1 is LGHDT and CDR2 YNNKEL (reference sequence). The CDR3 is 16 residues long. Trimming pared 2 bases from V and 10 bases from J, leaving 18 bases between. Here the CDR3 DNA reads TGTGCCAGCAGCCAAAATACGGGGGGGGGCCGATCACCCCTCCACTTT. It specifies CASSQNTGGGRSPLHF.

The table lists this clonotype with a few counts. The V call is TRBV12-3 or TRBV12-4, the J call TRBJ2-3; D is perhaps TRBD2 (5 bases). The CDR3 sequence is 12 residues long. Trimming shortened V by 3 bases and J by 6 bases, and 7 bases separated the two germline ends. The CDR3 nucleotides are TGTGCCAGCAGTTTGAAGCGGGATACGCAGTATTTT. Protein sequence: CASSLKRDTQYF.

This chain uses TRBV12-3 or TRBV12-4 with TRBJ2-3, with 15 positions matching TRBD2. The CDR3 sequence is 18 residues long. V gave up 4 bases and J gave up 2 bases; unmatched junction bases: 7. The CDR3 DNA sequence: TGTGCCAGCAGTTCCCCCGGGACTAGCGGGGGGCCCACAGATACGCAGTATTTT. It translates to CASSSPGTSGGPTDTQYF.

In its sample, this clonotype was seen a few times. CDR3 in amino acids: CASSVGTGNTEAFF. The CDR3 DNA reads TGTGCCAGCAGCGTAGGTACGGGGAACACTGAAGCTTTCTTT. The chain links TRBV9 to TRBJ1-1; D ambiguous. V lost 0 bases, J lost 1 base, and 7 bases lay in between. The CDR3 runs 14 residues. CDR1 and CDR2 from the germline V gene are SGDLS and YYNGEE.

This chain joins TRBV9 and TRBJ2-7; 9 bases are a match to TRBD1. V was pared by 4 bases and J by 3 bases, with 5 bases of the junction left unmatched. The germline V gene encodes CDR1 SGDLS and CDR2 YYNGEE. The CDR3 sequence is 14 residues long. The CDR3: CASSRADRGYEQYF. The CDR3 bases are TGTGCCAGCAGCAGAGCGGACAGGGGCTACGAGCAGTACTTC.

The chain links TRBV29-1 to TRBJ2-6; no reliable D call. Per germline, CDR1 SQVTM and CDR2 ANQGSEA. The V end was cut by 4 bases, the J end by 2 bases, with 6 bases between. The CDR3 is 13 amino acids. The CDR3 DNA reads TGCAGCGTTGTGGTAGCTGGGGCCAACGTCCTGACTTTC. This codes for CSVVVAGANVLTF.

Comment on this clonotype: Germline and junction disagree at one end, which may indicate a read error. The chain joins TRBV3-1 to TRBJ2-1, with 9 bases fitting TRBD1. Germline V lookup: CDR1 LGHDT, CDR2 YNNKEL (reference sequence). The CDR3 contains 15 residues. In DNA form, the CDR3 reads TGTGCCAGCTGCCAAGGGACAGGGCACTACAATGAGCAGTTCTTC. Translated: CASCQGTGHYNEQFF.

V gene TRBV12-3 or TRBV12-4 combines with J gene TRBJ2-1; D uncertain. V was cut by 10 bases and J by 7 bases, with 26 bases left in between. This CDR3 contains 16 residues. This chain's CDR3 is CATPSEWWVRGNEQFF. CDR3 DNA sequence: TGTGCCACCCCGTCCGAGTGGTGGGTGCGAGGAAATGAGCAGTTCTTC.

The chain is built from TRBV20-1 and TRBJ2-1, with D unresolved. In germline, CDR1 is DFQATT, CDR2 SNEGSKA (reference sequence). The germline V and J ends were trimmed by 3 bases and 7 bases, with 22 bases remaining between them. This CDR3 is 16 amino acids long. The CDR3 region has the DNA TGCAGTGCTAGCCCCCGAAGCATAGTTTATGGGAATGAGCAGTTCTTC. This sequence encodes CSASPRSIVYGNEQFF.